The 21 T cell receptor beta chains given below trace back to one sample, sequenced in a study of OX40 agonist ivuxolimab in advanced cancers. TCRdb keeps only in-frame clones here, not all; method: immunoSEQ multiplex PCR. The data contain 65,000 to 90,000 clones, about 85% of them seen just once; the ten biggest clones take up 0.5% to 0.55%. The starting material was CD4+ or CD8+ T cells sorted from blood, obtained in a trial of the OX40 agonist ivuxolimab. The receptors come from an adult with an advanced solid tumor such as melanoma, head and neck, liver or kidney cancer.

The chain joins TRBV5-4 to TRBJ2-1, with 13 bases aligning to TRBD2. V shed 4 bases, J shed 5 bases, and the junction held 9 bases outside the gene matches. The CDR3 runs 17 residues. Per the germline V gene, CDR1 is SGHNT and CDR2 is YYREEE (reference sequence). The CDR3 region has the DNA TGTGCCAGCAGCCCCGGACTAGCGGGAGACTTTAACAATGAGCAGTTCTTC. This sequence encodes CASSPGLAGDFNNEQFF.

V and J are TRBV2 and TRBJ1-1; 8 bases fit TRBD1. Germline V gives CDR1 SNHLY, CDR2 FYNNEI. There are 14 residues in the CDR3. V was clipped by 7 bases and J by 1 base; unmatched bases: 5. The chain's CDR3 is CASMYRGGNTEAFF. The CDR3 bases are TGTGCCAGCATGTACAGGGGGGGGAACACTGAAGCTTTCTTT.

CDR3 residues: CASSPGTGGAGANVLTF. The CDR3 DNA is TGTGCCAGCAGCCCAGGGACAGGGGGCGCTGGGGCCAACGTCCTGACTTTC. The chain joins TRBV9 to TRBJ2-6; 12 bases agree with TRBD1. V lost 4 bases to trimming and J lost 2 bases; unmatched junction nucleotides: 4. CDR1 is SGDLS, CDR2 YYNGEE, per germline. This CDR3 is 17 amino acids long.

Worth noting for this clone: At one boundary the junction diverges from the germline segment, which might be a read error. V and J are TRBV7-7 and TRBJ2-1, with D perhaps TRBD2 (5 bases). The CDR3 contains 13 residues. Germline loops: CDR1 SSHAT, CDR2 FNYEAQ (reference sequence). DNA of the CDR3: TGTGCTAGCAGCCGAGCGGAGTACAATGAGCAGTTCTTC. This codes for CASSRAEYNEQFF.

To note about this clone: One junction end disagrees with the germline gene, perhaps due to a read error. The V call is TRBV27, the J call TRBJ1-5; D remains unclear. The CDR3 is made up of 13 amino acids. CDR1 MNHEY and CDR2 SMNVEV come from the germline V gene (reference sequence). CDR3 DNA sequence: TGTGCCGGCAGTTTATTAGGAAATCAGCCCCAGCATTTT. Translating it yields CAGSLLGNQPQHF.

In its sample, this clone was seen once. The chain employs TRBV5-1 and TRBJ1-1; weak D call: TRBD1 (6 bases). The germline gives CDR1 SGHRS, CDR2 YFSETQ. This CDR3 has 13 amino acids. V lost 3 bases, J lost 5 bases, and 11 bases lay in between. CDR3 loop: CASSSAGATEAFF. In nucleotides, the CDR3 is TGCGCCAGCAGCTCGGCGGGGGCTACTGAAGCTTTCTTT.

The chain uses TRBV11-2 and TRBJ2-2, with D unclear. Trimming took off 3 bases at V and 4 bases at J, with 12 bases between the two ends. In germline, CDR1 is SGHAT, CDR2 FQNNGV. The CDR3 loop spans 15 amino acids. CDR3 sequence (DNA): TGTGCCAGCAGCTTCGAGGCGAAGGGCACCGGGGAGCTGTTTTTT. Protein product: CASSFEAKGTGELFF. The full variable domain, in which reference TRBV11-2 and TRBJ2-2 provide the parts outside the CDR3, is EAGVAQSPRYKIIEKRQSVAFWCNPISGHATLYWYQQILGQGPKLLIQFQNNGVVDDSQLPKDRFSAERLKGVDSTLKIQPAKLEDSAVYLCASSFEAKGTGELFFGEGSRLTVL.

This clone was detected only a few times. The chain links TRBV27 to TRBJ2-7; perhaps D is TRBD1 or TRBD2 (6 bases each). Germline CDR1 and CDR2: MNHEY and SMNVEV (reference sequence). The CDR3 loop spans 15 amino acids. The ends were cut back, 2 bases at V and 4 bases at J, with 15 bases in the middle. This CDR3 reads CASSLNFGGGYEQYF. Written as DNA, the CDR3 is TGTGCCAGCAGTTTAAATTTCGGGGGCGGGTACGAGCAGTACTTC.

This chain uses TRBV6-5 with TRBJ2-7, with 7 bases identical to TRBD2. The germline V gene has CDR1 MNHEY and CDR2 SVGAGI. This CDR3 has 15 amino acids. Trimming cost V 0 bases and J 4 bases; bases outside gene matches: 6. The CDR3 DNA reads TGTGCCAGCAGTTACTCACCGGGAGGCGTTTACGAGCAGTACTTC. This codes for CASSYSPGGVYEQYF.

The rearrangement links TRBV7-9 to TRBJ2-5; D possibly matches TRBD1 or TRBD2 (6 bases each). V lost 7 bases and J lost 5, with 20 bases in between. The V gene's germline CDR1 is SEHNR and CDR2 FQNEAQ (reference sequence). The CDR3 sequence is 15 residues long. The CDR3 region is CASTTTQGTGETQYF. DNA of the CDR3: TGTGCCAGCACCACGACCCAGGGGACTGGGGAGACCCAGTACTTC.

The chain recombines TRBV11-2 with TRBJ1-1; no clear D. This CDR3 spans 13 amino acids. Germline V gene lookup returns CDR1 SGHAT and CDR2 FQNNGV. Trimming left V 1 base short and J 3 bases short, with 6 bases between. CDR3 DNA: TGTGCCAGCAGCTTAGCGCTCTACACTGAAGCTTTCTTT. Encoded protein: CASSLALYTEAFF.

V usage is TRBV2 and J usage is TRBJ2-5; no definite D call. Trimming left V 6 bases short and J 2 bases short, with 16 bases between. Germline assignment: CDR1 SNHLY and CDR2 FYNNEI. The CDR3 extends over 15 amino acids. CDR3 DNA: TGTGCCAGCAGCAGCCGCCTCAGTTCACAAGAGACCCAGTACTTC. This codes for CASSSRLSSQETQYF.

This clone was counted between two and nine times. The gene calls are TRBV18 and TRBJ1-1; the D is unclear. V was clipped by 3 bases and J by 2 bases, with 10 bases between them. The CDR3 covers 14 residues. Germline V lookup: CDR1 KGHSH, CDR2 LQKENI. The CDR3 protein is CASSPSVLNTEAFF. The CDR3 DNA is TGTGCCAGCTCACCGAGCGTCCTCAACACTGAAGCTTTCTTT.

The rearrangement joins TRBV9 to TRBJ1-6; D gene uncertain. The V gene lost 4 bases and the J gene lost 4 bases, with 15 bases spanning the gap. The CDR3 covers 16 residues. Germline CDR1 and CDR2: SGDLS and YYNGEE. CDR3 nucleotide sequence: TGTGCCAGCAGCTCACGGGCAGGATCTTATAATTCACCCCTCCACTTT. Encoded protein: CASSSRAGSYNSPLHF.

The chain links TRBV6-1 to TRBJ2-3; D is possibly TRBD1 (6 bases). Trimming stripped 0 bases from V and 4 bases from J, with 14 bases between. The length of the CDR3 is 16 residues. In germline, CDR1 is MNHNS, CDR2 SASEGT. The CDR3 loop reads CASSEAPPRQADTQYF. In DNA, the CDR3 is TGTGCCAGCAGTGAAGCCCCCCCCCGACAGGCAGATACGCAGTATTTT.

The J gene is TRBJ1-5, the V gene TRBV28; no clear D gene. The CDR3 length is 12 residues. Trimming shortened V by 8 bases and J by 1 base, and 6 bases separated the two germline ends. Germline values: CDR1 MDHEN, CDR2 SYDVKM. The CDR3 reads CASEISNQPQHF. The CDR3 DNA follows: TGTGCCAGCGAGATCAGCAATCAGCCCCAGCATTTT. Full variable domain (outside the CDR3, taken from reference TRBV28 and TRBJ1-5): DVKVTQSSRYLVKRTGEKVFLECVQDMDHENMFWYRQDPGLGLRLIYFSYDVKMKEKGDIPEGYSVSREKKERFSLILESASTNQTSMYLCASEISNQPQHFGDGTRLSIL.

In its sample, this clone was seen once. The genes are TRBV7-8 and TRBJ1-1; a possible D gene is TRBD1 (5 bases). From germline, CDR1 is SGHVS and CDR2 FQNEAQ. The V gene lost 5 bases and the J gene lost 0 bases, with 10 bases spanning the gap. The CDR3 is 14 amino acids. This CDR3 is CASSRGLMNTEAFF. Here the CDR3 DNA reads TGTGCCAGCAGCAGGGGACTGATGAACACTGAAGCTTTCTTT.

V and J are TRBV28 and TRBJ1-2, with 9 bases matching TRBD1. The germline V gene has CDR1 MDHEN and CDR2 SYDVKM. The junction had 8 bases not matched to a gene; V was cut back by 7 bases and J by 5 bases. CDR3 length: 14 amino acids. CDR3 in amino acids: CASTGQGWIYGYTF. The DNA for the CDR3 is TGTGCCAGCACCGGACAGGGGTGGATTTATGGCTACACCTTC.

This chain connects TRBV5-1 to TRBJ2-2, with D perhaps matching TRBD2 (5 bases). CDR3 size: 15 residues. CDR1 and CDR2 from the germline V gene are SGHRS and YFSETQ. V shed 1 base and J shed 2 bases, with 9 bases lying between them. The CDR3 DNA reads TGCGCCAGCAGCTTGACCGGGGTTAACACCGGGGAGCTGTTTTTT. This codes for CASSLTGVNTGELFF. Using reference TRBV5-1 and TRBJ2-2 for the parts outside the CDR3, the full variable domain is KAGVTQTPRYLIKTRGQQVTLSCSPISGHRSVSWYQQTPGQGLQFLFEYFSETQRNKGNFPGRFSGRQFSNSRSEMNVSTLELGDSALYLCASSLTGVNTGELFFGEGSRLTVL.

This chain joins TRBV7-2 and TRBJ2-3; 9 positions agree with TRBD2. Germline V gene data show CDR1 as SGHTA and CDR2 as FQGNSA. The CDR3 consists of 15 residues. V dropped 5 bases and J dropped 5; count of bases not matched to a gene: 8. The CDR3 here is CASSPLAGAGDTQYF. Here the CDR3 DNA reads TGTGCCAGCAGCCCTTTAGCGGGAGCGGGAGATACGCAGTATTTT.

The chain carries TRBV9 and TRBJ1-3; no clear D gene. V dropped 6 bases and J dropped 1 base, with 14 bases sitting between them. Germline assignment: CDR1 SGDLS and CDR2 YYNGEE. CDR3 length equals 15 residues. The CDR3 DNA is TGTGCCAGCACCCGTAGCGGTCTTTCTGGAAACACCATATATTTT. Protein sequence: CASTRSGLSGNTIYF.